The source of this T cell receptor (beta chain) is a study of T cell changes during pregnancy in multiple sclerosis (dated by TCRdb to about 2019). About the full investigation: Changes in the T cell repertoire over the course of pregnancy were examined in this study in women with multiple sclerosis.

Library preparation used the immunoSEQ multiplex PCR assay. In TCRdb, the immuneACCESS table is reduced to in-frame sequences with V and J assigned. These tables do not hold every clone; where another copy was compared, an unresolved V gene accounts for under half, and the others remain unexplained. This sample gives under 40,000 clones in total; roughly nine tenths of them show up just once. The top ten hold 5.4% of the sample. This clone has just a few counts. Which antigen it targets is not known. Qualities for individual bases were not recorded, and no much larger clone is one base off. The V end loses 0 bases and the J end loses 5 bases, and a stretch of 13 bases separates them. The germline V gene encodes CDR1 MGHRA and CDR2 YSYEKL. Including cysteine and phenylalanine, the CDR3 has 15 amino acids. This entry keeps only the CDR3 DNA: 45 bases, framed from base 1.

The V gene is TRBV4-1 and the J gene is TRBJ2-5; D gene: possibly TRBD2, on 6 matching bases. Sequenced here: peripheral blood, sampled in the third trimester of pregnancy. The TCR originated in a female donor in good health, enrolled as a control in a pregnancy study. At the DNA level, the sequence is TGCGCCAGCAGCCAAGAACCGGCGGGGAGGGAGACCCAGTACTTC. Translated, it reads CASSQEPAGRETQYF.